In its sample, the clone carrying this T cell receptor beta chain was seen once. Its specificity is unknown. This was the immunoSEQ v3 assay. Only in-frame clones appear in the TCRdb table, and some are missing; sequencing was by immunoSEQ multiplex PCR. The table records tens of thousands of clones, about nine tenths of them present only once. The time point: pre-treatment sample, taken before nivolumab and TIL therapy. Enrollment ran from late 2017 to early 2020. The data originate from a study of TIL therapy for anti-PD-1-resistant metastatic lung cancer. The wider study: Tumors were harvested before any PD-1/PD-L1 blockade. Study results and limitations: The cohort had more treatment-naive, never-smoker and oncogene-addicted patients than typical.

The germline V and J ends were trimmed by 6 bases and 7 bases, with 6 bases remaining between them. In germline, CDR1 is SNHLY, CDR2 FYNNEI. CDR3 length: 10 residues. The sequence came from a person aged 30 to 80 with non-small cell lung cancer. This chain joins TRBV2 and TRBJ1-2; unclear D gene. Specimen: blood, collected at baseline. This CDR3 is CASSGSGYTF. CDR3 nucleotides: TGTGCCAGCAGCGGTAGTGGCTACACCTTC.